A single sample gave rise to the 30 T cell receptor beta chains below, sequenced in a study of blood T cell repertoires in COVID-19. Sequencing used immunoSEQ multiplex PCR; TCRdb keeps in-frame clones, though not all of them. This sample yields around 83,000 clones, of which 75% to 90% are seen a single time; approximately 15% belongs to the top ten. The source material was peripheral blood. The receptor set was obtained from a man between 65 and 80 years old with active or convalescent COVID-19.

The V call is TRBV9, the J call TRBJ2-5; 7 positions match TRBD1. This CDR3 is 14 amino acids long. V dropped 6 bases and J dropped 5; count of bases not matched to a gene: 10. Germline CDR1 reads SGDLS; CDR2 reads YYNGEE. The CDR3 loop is CASTMTGKDETQYF. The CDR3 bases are TGTGCCAGCACCATGACAGGGAAGGACGAGACCCAGTACTTC.

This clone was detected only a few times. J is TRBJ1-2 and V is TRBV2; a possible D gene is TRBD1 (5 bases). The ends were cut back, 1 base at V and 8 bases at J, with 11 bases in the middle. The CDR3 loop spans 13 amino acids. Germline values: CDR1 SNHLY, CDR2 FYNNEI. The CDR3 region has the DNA TGTGCCAGCAGTGAAGGGGGCCTGTTGGGCTACACCTTC. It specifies CASSEGGLLGYTF.

The CDR3 loop reads CASSFPPGVKAGELFF. CDR3 bases: TGTGCCAGCAGCTTTCCCCCGGGGGTTAAGGCCGGGGAGCTGTTTTTT. The genes are TRBV7-6 and TRBJ2-2; D may be TRBD2 (6 bases). The CDR3 is 16 amino acids. V lost 3 bases and J 6 bases, leaving 17 bases between the germline ends. Germline CDR1 SGHVS, CDR2 FNYEAQ. The full variable domain, its missing parts supplied by reference TRBV7-6 and TRBJ2-2, is GAGVSQSPRYKVTKRGQDVALRCDPISGHVSLYWYRQALGQGPEFLTYFNYEAQQDKSGLPNDRFSAERPEGSISTLTIQRTEQRDSAMYRCASSFPPGVKAGELFFGEGSRLTVL.

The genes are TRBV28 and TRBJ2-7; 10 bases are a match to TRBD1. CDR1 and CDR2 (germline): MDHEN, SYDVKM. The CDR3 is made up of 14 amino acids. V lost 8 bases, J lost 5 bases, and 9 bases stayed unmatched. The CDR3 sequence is CASGKTGGSDEQYF. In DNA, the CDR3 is TGTGCCAGCGGCAAGACAGGGGGCAGTGACGAGCAGTACTTC.

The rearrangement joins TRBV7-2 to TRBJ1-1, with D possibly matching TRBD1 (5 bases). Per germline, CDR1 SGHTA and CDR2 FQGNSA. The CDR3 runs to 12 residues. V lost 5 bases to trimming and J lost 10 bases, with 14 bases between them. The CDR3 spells CASSAPYGGAFF. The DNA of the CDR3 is TGTGCCAGCAGCGCCCCCTACGGGGGAGCTTTCTTT.

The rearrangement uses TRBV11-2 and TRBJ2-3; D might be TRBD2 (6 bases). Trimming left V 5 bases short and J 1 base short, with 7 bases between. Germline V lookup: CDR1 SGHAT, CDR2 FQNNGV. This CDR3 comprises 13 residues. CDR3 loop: CASSVAGTDTQYF. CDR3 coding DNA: TGTGCCAGCAGCGTAGCGGGCACAGATACGCAGTATTTT.

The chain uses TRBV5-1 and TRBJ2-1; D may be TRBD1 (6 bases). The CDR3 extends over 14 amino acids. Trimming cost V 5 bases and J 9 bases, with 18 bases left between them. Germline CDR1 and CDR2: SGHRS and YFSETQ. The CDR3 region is CASSRDKDSSEQFF. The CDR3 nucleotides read TGCGCCAGCAGTCGGGACAAGGATTCGAGTGAGCAGTTCTTC.

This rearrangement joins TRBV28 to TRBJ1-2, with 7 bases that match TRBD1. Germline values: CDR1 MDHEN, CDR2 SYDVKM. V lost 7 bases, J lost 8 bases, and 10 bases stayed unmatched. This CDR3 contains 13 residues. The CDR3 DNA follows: TGTGCCAGCACCGGAAGGGGGCGCAGGGGCTACACCTTC. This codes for CASTGRGRRGYTF.

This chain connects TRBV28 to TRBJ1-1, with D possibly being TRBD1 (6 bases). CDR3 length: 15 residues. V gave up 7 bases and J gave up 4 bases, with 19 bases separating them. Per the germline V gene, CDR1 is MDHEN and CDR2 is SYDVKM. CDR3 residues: CASIRQGSGSTEAFF. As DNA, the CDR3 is TGTGCCAGCATTAGGCAGGGGTCGGGAAGCACTGAAGCTTTCTTT.

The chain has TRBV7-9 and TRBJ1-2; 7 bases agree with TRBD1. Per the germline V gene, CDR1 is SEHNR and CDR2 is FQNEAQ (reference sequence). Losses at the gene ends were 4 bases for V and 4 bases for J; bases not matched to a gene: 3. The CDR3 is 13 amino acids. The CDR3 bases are TGTGCCAGCAGCTCAGGGGACAGCTATGGCTACACCTTC. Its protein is CASSSGDSYGYTF.

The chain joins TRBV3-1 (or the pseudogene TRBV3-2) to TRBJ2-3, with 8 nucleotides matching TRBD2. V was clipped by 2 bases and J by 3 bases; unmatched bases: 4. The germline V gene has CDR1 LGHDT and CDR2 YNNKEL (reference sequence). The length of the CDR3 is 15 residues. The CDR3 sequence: CASSQSGSRTDTQYF. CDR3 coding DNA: TGTGCCAGCAGCCAAAGCGGGAGCCGGACAGATACGCAGTATTTT.

The CDR3, as DNA: TGTGCCAGCAGTTTGGCCGGCCAGCGGGCCTACGAGCAGTACTTC. Its translation is CASSLAGQRAYEQYF. The chain employs TRBV27 and TRBJ2-7, with D perhaps matching TRBD2 (6 bases). CDR1 MNHEY and CDR2 SMNVEV come from the germline V gene (reference sequence). V was shortened by 3 bases and J by 2 bases, with 14 bases between the two germline ends. The CDR3 has 15 residues.

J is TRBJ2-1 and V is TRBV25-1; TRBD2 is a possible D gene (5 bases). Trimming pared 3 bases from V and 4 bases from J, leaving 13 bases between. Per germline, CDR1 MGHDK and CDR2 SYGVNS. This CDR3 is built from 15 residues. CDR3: CASSEGDYRYNEQFF. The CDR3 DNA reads TGTGCCAGCAGTGAGGGAGACTACCGATACAATGAGCAGTTCTTC.

The CDR3 coding sequence is TGTGCCAGCAGAACTGGACAGGGTGGTGGCTACACCTTC. Translation gives CASRTGQGGGYTF. V and J are TRBV28 and TRBJ1-2, with TRBD1 matching 8 bases. CDR3 length: 13 residues. V trimming: 6 bases; J trimming: 7 bases; junction bases outside the gene matches: 7. CDR1 and CDR2 (germline): MDHEN, SYDVKM.

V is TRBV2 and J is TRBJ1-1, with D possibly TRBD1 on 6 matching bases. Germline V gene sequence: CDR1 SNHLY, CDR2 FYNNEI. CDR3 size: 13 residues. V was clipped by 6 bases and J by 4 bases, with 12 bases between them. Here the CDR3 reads CASSTGRATEAFF. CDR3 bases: TGTGCCAGCAGCACAGGGAGGGCCACTGAAGCTTTCTTT. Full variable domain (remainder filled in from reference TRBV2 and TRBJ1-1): EPEVTQTPSHQVTQMGQEVILRCVPISNHLYFYWYRQILGQKVEFLVSFYNNEISEKSEIFDDQFSVERPDGSNFTLKIRSTKLEDSAMYFCASSTGRATEAFFGQGTRLTVV.

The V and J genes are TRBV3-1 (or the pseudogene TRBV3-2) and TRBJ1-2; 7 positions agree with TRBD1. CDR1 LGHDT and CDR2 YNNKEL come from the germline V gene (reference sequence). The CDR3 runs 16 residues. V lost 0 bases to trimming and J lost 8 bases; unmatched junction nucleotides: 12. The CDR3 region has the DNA TGTGCCAGCAGCCAAGATTTGTCGTCGGGGACAGAGGGCTACACCTTC. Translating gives CASSQDLSSGTEGYTF.

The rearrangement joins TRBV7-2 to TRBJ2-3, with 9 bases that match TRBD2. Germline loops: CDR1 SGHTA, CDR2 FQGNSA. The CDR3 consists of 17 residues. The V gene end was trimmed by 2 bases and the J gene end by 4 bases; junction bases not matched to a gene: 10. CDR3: CASSLFGTSFSADTQYF. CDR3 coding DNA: TGTGCCAGCAGCTTATTCGGGACTAGCTTTTCTGCAGATACGCAGTATTTT.

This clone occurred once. The CDR3: CASSGPNRGASYEQYF. The CDR3 region has the DNA TGTGCCAGCAGCGGTCCGAACCGGGGGGCCTCCTACGAGCAGTACTTC. V and J are TRBV6-6 and TRBJ2-7; possible D gene TRBD2, 7 bases. Germline assignment: CDR1 MNHNY and CDR2 SVGAGI (reference sequence). V shed 6 bases and J shed 0 bases, with 18 bases lying between them. CDR3 length equals 16 residues.

CDR3 loop: CASSLGLAGDNEQFF. CDR3 in DNA: TGCGCCAGCAGCTTAGGACTAGCGGGAGATAATGAGCAGTTCTTC. The V call is TRBV5-1, the J call TRBJ2-1, with 13 bases aligning to TRBD2. Trimming removed 2 bases from V and 7 bases from J; junction bases left unmatched: 3. Per the germline V gene, CDR1 is SGHRS and CDR2 is YFSETQ. The CDR3 is 15 residues long.

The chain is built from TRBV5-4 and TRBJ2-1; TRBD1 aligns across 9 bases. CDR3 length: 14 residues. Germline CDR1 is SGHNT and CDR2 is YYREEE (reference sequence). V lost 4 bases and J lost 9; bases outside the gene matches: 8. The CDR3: CASSRLQGATEQFF. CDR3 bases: TGTGCCAGCAGCCGCTTACAGGGGGCCACTGAGCAGTTCTTC.

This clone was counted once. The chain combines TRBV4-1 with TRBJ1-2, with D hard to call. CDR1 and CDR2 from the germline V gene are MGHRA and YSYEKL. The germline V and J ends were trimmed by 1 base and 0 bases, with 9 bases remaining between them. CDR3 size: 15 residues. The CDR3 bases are TGCGCCAGCAGCCAAGGGGCGGGCCCTAACTATGGCTACACCTTC. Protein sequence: CASSQGAGPNYGYTF.

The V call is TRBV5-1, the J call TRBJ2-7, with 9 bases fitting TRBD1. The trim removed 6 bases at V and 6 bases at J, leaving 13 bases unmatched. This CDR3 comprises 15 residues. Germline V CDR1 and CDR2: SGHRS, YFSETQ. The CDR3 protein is CASTPDRGTGIEQYF. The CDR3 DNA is TGCGCCAGCACCCCGGACAGGGGAACGGGCATCGAGCAGTACTTC.

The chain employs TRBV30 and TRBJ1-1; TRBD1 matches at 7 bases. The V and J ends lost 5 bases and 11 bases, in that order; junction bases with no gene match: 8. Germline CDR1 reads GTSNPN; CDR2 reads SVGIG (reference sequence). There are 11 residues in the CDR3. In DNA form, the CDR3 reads TGTGCCTGGGGGCTACAGGGGCCGGCTTTCTTT. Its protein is CAWGLQGPAFF.

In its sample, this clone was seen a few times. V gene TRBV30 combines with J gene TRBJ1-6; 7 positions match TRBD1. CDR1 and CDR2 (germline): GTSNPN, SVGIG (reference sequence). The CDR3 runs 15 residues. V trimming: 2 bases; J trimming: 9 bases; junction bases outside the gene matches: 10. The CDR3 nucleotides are TGTGCCTGGAGTCCCGGGACAGCTGCGGGTTCACCCCTCCACTTT. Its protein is CAWSPGTAAGSPLHF.

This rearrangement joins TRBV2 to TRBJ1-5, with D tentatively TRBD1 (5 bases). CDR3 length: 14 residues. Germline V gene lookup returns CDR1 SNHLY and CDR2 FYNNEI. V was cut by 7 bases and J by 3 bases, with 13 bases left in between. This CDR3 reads CASIGSGSNQPQHF. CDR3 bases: TGTGCCAGCATCGGATCAGGGTCCAATCAGCCCCAGCATTTT.

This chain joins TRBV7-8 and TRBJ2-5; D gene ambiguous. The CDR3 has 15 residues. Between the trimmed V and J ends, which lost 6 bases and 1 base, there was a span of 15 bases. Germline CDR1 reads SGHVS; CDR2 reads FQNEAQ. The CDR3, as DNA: TGTGCCAGCAGGATGACGGTTTGGGCCCAAGAGACCCAGTACTTC. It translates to CASRMTVWAQETQYF.

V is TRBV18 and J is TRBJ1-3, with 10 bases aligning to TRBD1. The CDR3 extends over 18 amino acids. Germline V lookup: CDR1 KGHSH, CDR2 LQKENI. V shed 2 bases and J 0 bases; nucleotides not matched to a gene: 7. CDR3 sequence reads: CASSPYSWTGGSGNTIYF. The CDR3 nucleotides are TGTGCCAGCTCACCATATTCGTGGACAGGGGGCTCTGGAAACACCATATATTTT. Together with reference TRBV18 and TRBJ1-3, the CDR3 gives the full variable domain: NAGVMQNPRHLVRRRGQEARLRCSPMKGHSHVYWYRQLPEEGLKFMVYLQKENIIDESGMPKERFSAEFPKEGPSILRIQQVVRGDSAAYFCASSPYSWTGGSGNTIYFGEGSWLTVV.

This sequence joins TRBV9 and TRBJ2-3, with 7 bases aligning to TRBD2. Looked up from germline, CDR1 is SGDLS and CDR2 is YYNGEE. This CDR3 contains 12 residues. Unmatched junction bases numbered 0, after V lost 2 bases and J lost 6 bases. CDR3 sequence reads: CASSVSGDTQYF. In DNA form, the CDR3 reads TGTGCCAGCAGCGTTAGCGGGGATACGCAGTATTTT.

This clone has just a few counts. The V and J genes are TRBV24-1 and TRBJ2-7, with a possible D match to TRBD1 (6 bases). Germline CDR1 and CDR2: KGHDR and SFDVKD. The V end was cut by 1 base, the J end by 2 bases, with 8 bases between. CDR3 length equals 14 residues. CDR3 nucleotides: TGTGCCACCAGTGATTTAGGACAGACCTACGAGCAGTACTTC. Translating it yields CATSDLGQTYEQYF.

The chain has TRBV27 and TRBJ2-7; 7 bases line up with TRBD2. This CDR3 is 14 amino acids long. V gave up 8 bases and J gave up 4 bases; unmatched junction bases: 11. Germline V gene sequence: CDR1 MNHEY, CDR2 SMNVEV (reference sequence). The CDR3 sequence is CASGVWRERYEQYF. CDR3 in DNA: TGTGCCAGCGGCGTTTGGCGGGAGAGGTACGAGCAGTACTTC.